This is a list of T cell receptor beta chains from one sample in a study of post-analysis software for immune sequencing data. TCRdb reprocessed the PCR reads with MiXCR, giving one entry per CDR3 protein. The sample shows 600,000 to 750,000 distinct CDR3 sequences, approximately 60% of them seen only once. Sequencing used blood. These receptor sequences come from a girl aged 2 to 9 with multiple sclerosis. CDR3s include the opening cysteine and the closing phenylalanine or tryptophan. A D gene is named only where the DNA matches it firmly. The size entry is marked missing in some rows and otherwise reads once, few, many or a size class.

.	.	TRBV7-3	TRBJ2-2	13	TGTGCCAGCAGCTTACAAGAGGCCGGGGAGCTGTTTTTT	CASSLQEAGELFF
few	.	TRBV5-1	TRBJ2-1	14	TGCGCCAGCAGCTTGGAGTGGGCGGACAATGAGCAGTTCTTC	CASSLEWADNEQFF
.	.	TRBV5-4	TRBJ1-1	15	TGTGCCAGCAGCGTGACACAGGCCCCAGAGACTGAGGCTTTCTTT	CASSVTQAPETEAFF
.	.	TRBV19	TRBJ2-7	13	TGTGCCAGTAGTAACGGGAAGGGCTACGAGCAGTACTTC	CASSNGKGYEQYF
.	TRBD2	TRBV20-1	TRBJ2-7	16	TGCAGTGCTAGCGAGGTGCATGGCGGGAGAGGATACGAGCAGTACTTC	CSASEVHGGRGYEQYF
.	.	TRBV14	TRBJ2-1	16	TGTGCCAGCAGCCAAGTCGGCCTTAGCTCCTACAATGAGCAGTTCTTC	CASSQVGLSSYNEQFF
.	TRBD2	TRBV7-8	TRBJ2-7	13	TGTGCCAGCAACCGGGGACTAGCCTACGAGCAGTACTTC	CASNRGLAYEQYF
.	TRBD2	TRBV6-5	TRBJ2-3	20	TGTGCCAGCAGTTATCCGACTAGCGCGAGAATTACTTCTAGCACAGATACGCAGTATTTT	CASSYPTSARITSSTDTQYF
.	.	TRBV6-2/TRBV6-3	TRBJ1-1	14	TGTGCCAGCAGTTACTCCCGGGGGGCCACTGAAGCTTTCTTT	CASSYSRGATEAFF
.	.	TRBV20-1	TRBJ2-3	14	TGCAGTGCTAGGTGTGCGGGAAGCACAGATACGCAGTATTTT	CSARCAGSTDTQYF
.	TRBD1	TRBV2	TRBJ2-1	15	TGTGCCAGCAGCCTAGGACAGGGTCGGGGCAATGAGCAGTTCTTC	CASSLGQGRGNEQFF
few	.	TRBV6-5	TRBJ2-3	14	TGTGCCAGCAGCTCTCCCGGGCGCACAGATACGCAGTATTTT	CASSSPGRTDTQYF
.	TRBD1	TRBV24-1	TRBJ2-1	15	TGTGCCACCAGTGACCCCGGGACAGGGATCAGTGAGCAGTTCTTC	CATSDPGTGISEQFF
.	TRBD1	TRBV6-5	TRBJ2-1	17	TGTGCCAGCAGTTACACGCCGGGACAGGGGGCGCGCTATGAGCAGTTCTTC	CASSYTPGQGARYEQFF
.	.	TRBV9	TRBJ2-3	15	TGTGCCAGCAGCGTAATGTGGGGCTCACTGGATACGCAGTATTTT	CASSVMWGSLDTQYF
.	TRBD1	TRBV3-1	TRBJ1-1	19	TGTGCCAGCAGCCAAGCAGGCGGACAGGGGGCATCCCTGAACACTGAAGCTTTCTTT	CASSQAGGQGASLNTEAFF
.	.	TRBV18	TRBJ2-7	14	TGTGCCAGCTCACTTCAACAAGGGCACTACGAGCAGTACTTC	CASSLQQGHYEQYF
few	.	TRBV5-8	TRBJ2-5	13	TGTGCCAGCAGCTTGCCCAGAAAAGAGACCCAGTACTTC	CASSLPRKETQYF
.	.	TRBV6-6	TRBJ2-7	15	TGTGCCAGCAGTTACGAAGGTGGCCCCACCTACGAGCAGTACTTC	CASSYEGGPTYEQYF
.	.	TRBV4-3	TRBJ2-6	16	TGCGCCAGCAGCCAAGGCCACGGGACCGGGGCCAACGTCCTGACTTTC	CASSQGHGTGANVLTF
.	.	TRBV20-1	TRBJ2-3	12	TGCAGTGCTCTGACAGACACAGATACGCAGTATTTT	CSALTDTDTQYF
many	TRBD2	TRBV27	TRBJ2-5	14	TGCGCCAGCAGCTTGCTAGCGGGAGGGGAGACCCAGTACTTC	CASSLLAGGETQYF
few	.	TRBV7-8	TRBJ2-7	13	TGTGCCAGCAGCCCCGGGACTTGGGGCGAGCAGTACTTC	CASSPGTWGEQYF
.	TRBD1	TRBV27	TRBJ2-7	16	TGTGCCAGCAGTATCGCCGGGACAGGGCTTTATTACGAGCAGTACTTC	CASSIAGTGLYYEQYF
.	.	TRBV20-1	TRBJ2-5	14	TGCAGTGCTAGAGTGTTGGTAGCGGATGAGACCCAGTACTTC	CSARVLVADETQYF
.	TRBD2	TRBV7-2	TRBJ2-3	15	TGTGCCAGCGGCTACAGGCGGGGGAGCACAGATACGCAGTATTTT	CASGYRRGSTDTQYF
.	.	TRBV14	TRBJ2-3	13	TGTGCCAGCAGCCGGTTTCGCACAGATACGCAGTATTTT	CASSRFRTDTQYF
.	TRBD1	TRBV6-2/TRBV6-3	TRBJ2-6	16	TGTGCCAGCAGTTCCCCTCCGGGACAGGGGGCACATGTCCTGACTTTC	CASSSPPGQGAHVLTF
.	TRBD1	TRBV2	TRBJ1-2	14	TGTGCCAGCGACGGACAGGGAAGTACCTATGGCTACACCTTC	CASDGQGSTYGYTF
.	.	TRBV29-1	TRBJ1-1	13	TGCAGCGTTGACTTCCAAGGGGCAACTGAAGCTTTCTTT	CSVDFQGATEAFF
.	TRBD1	TRBV11-2	TRBJ2-7	15	TGTGCCAGCAGCTACCCGGGACAGGGAAACTACGAGCAGTACTTC	CASSYPGQGNYEQYF
.	TRBD1	TRBV12-5	TRBJ2-1	16	TGTGCTACCGTTTCTGGGGACAGGGCCATCGACAATGAGCAGTTCTTC	CATVSGDRAIDNEQFF
few	TRBD2	TRBV6-4	TRBJ2-1	15	TGTGCCAGCAGTGACTCCGGTAGCGGGGGGAATGAGCAGTTCTTC	CASSDSGSGGNEQFF
.	.	TRBV29-1	TRBJ2-3	11	TGCAGCGTTCTGGAGGGGGATACGCAGTATTTT	CSVLEGDTQYF
.	TRBD1	TRBV24-1	TRBJ1-5	16	TGTGCCACCAGCAGCATGGGACAGGGGGTGGGTCAGCCCCAGCATTTT	CATSSMGQGVGQPQHF
.	.	TRBV13	TRBJ1-1	15	TGTGCCAGCAGCTTAGCTGTCAGGGTGAACACTGAAGCTTTCTTT	CASSLAVRVNTEAFF
few	.	TRBV12-3/TRBV12-4	TRBJ2-5	13	TGTGCCAGCACCCCCGAGGCCCAAGAGACCCAGTACTTC	CASTPEAQETQYF
.	.	TRBV12-3/TRBV12-4	TRBJ2-7	16	TGTGCCAGCAGTTTCATGCGCAGCGCTGCGTTTGCCGAGCAGTACTTC	CASSFMRSAAFAEQYF
.	TRBD1	TRBV24-1	TRBJ1-2	14	TGTGCCACCAGTGATGACAGGGGGAACTATGGCTACACCTTC	CATSDDRGNYGYTF
few	.	TRBV6-6	TRBJ1-4	14	TGTGCCAGCAGATCCGGAGCAACTAATGAAAAACTGTTTTTT	CASRSGATNEKLFF
.	.	TRBV10-3	TRBJ2-1	13	TGTGCCATCAGTGAGTCCGCTTACAATGAGCAGTTCTTC	CAISESAYNEQFF